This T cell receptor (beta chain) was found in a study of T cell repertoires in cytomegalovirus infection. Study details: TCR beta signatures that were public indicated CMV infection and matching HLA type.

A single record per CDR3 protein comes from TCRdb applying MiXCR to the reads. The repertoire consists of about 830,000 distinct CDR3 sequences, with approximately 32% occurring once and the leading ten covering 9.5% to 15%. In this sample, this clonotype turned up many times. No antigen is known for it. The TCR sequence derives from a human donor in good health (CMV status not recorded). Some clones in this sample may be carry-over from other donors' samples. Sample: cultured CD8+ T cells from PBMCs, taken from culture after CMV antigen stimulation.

DNA of the CDR3: TGTGCCAGCAGCCAAGATAAAGGGCTTCTCGCCTACGAGCAGTACTTC. Encoded protein: CASSQDKGLLAYEQYF. The chain joins TRBV4-2 to TRBJ2-7, with D hard to call. The length of the CDR3 is 16 residues. V was pared by 0 bases and J by 2 bases, with 14 bases between. The germline V gene has CDR1 LGHNA and CDR2 YNFKEQ.